This record looks at one T cell receptor beta chain sequence and its context. The antigen is not known. These data are taken from a study of cytomegalovirus exposure and HLA in healthy donors. Whole-study findings and limits: As a later analysis showed, a missense DCLRE1C variant was linked to trimming of TCR beta V- and J-genes.

CDR3 length: 16 amino acids. CDR1 MGHRA and CDR2 YSYEKL come from the germline V gene. The PCR ran on 60 Vbeta and 13 Jbeta primers. Some clones are missing from TCRdb's copy, which holds only in-frame ones; the method was immunoSEQ multiplex PCR. The table records just over 70,000 clones, around 70% of them present only once. The sequence came from a human donor in good health. The sample taken for sequencing was PBMCs. The V gene is TRBV4-1, the J gene TRBJ2-5; TRBD2 matches at 10 bases. TRBJ2-7 matches the DNA end more closely, so the J call is doubtful. The CDR3 DNA follows: TGCGCCAGCAGCCACTTACCCGGACTAGCGGACTACGAGCAGTACTTC. Its translation: CASSHLPGLADYEQYF.